What follows describes a single T cell receptor beta chain. The data are from a study of blood T cell repertoires in COVID-19. The CDR3 contains 14 residues. The V and J ends lost 3 bases and 4 bases respectively, with 9 bases between them. CDR1 KGHSH and CDR2 LQKENI come from the germline V gene. During active infection, Seattle patients enrolled and were then monitored through disease. The protocol was immunoSEQ multiplex PCR, while the TCRdb copy is restricted to in-frame clones and leaves out a portion. Among about 150,000 clones listed, 70% to 85% were seen once. The sample was peripheral blood. This sequence originates from a man aged 55 to 70 with COVID-19, enrolled during active disease. The chain carries TRBV18 and TRBJ1-4; D is uncertain. The CDR3 DNA follows: TGTGCCAGCTCACCGGGCGAAAGTAATGAAAAACTGTTTTTT. Amino acids: CASSPGESNEKLFF.